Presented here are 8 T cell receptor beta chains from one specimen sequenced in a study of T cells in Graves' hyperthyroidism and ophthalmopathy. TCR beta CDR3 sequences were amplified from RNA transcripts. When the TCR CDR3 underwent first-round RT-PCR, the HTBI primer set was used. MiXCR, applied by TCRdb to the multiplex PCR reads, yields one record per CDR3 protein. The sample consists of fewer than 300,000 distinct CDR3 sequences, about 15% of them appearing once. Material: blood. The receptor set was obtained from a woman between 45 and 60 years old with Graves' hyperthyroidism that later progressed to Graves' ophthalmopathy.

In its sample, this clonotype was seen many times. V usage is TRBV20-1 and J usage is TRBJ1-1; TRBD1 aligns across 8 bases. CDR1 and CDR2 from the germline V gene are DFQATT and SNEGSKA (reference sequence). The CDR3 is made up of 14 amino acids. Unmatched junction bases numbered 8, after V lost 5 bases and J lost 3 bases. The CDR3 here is CSAPRTGLYTEAFF. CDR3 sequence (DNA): TGCAGTGCTCCCCGGACAGGGTTGTACACTGAAGCTTTCTTT.

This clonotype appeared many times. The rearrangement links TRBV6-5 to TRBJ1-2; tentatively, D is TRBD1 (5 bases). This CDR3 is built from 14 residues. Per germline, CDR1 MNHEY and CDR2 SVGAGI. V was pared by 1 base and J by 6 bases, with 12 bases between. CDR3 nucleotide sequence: TGTGCCAGCAGTTACTGGGGGGGGGAGGATGGCTACACCTTC. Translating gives CASSYWGGEDGYTF.

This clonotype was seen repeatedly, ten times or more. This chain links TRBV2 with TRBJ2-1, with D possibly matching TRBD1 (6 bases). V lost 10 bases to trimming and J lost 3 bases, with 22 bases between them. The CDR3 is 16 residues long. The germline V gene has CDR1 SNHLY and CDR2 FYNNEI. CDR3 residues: CATRPFGDNLYNEQFF. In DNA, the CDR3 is TGTGCCACCCGACCATTTGGGGACAATCTCTACAATGAGCAGTTCTTC.

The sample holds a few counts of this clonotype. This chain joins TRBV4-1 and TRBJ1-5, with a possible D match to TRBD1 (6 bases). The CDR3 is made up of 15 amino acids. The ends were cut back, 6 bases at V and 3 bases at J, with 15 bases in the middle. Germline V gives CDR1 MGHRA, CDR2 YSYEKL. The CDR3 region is CASRRETGLNQPQHF. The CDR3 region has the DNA TGCGCCAGCAGACGGGAAACAGGGCTCAATCAGCCCCAGCATTTT.

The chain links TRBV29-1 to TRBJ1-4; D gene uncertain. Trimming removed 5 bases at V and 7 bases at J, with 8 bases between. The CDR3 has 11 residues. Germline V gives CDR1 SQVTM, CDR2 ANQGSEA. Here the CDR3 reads CSVRIIEKLFF. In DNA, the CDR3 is TGCAGCGTTAGAATTATTGAAAAACTGTTTTTT.

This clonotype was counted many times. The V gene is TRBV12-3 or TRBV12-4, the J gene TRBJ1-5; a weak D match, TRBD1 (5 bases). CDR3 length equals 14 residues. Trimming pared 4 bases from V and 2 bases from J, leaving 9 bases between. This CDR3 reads CASSWDVGNQPQHF. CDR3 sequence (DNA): TGTGCCAGCAGTTGGGACGTAGGCAATCAGCCCCAGCATTTT.

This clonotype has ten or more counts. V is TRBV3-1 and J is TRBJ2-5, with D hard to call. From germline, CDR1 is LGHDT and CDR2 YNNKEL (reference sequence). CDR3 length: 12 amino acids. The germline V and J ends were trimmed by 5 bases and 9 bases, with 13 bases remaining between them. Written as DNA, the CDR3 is TGTGCCAGCAGCGCACGGACGCGCCCCCAGTACTTC. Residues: CASSARTRPQYF.

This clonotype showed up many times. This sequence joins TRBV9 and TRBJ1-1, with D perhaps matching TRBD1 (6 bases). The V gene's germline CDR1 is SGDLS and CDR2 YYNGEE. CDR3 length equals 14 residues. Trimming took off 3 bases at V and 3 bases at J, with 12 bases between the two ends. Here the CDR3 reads CASSARAGDTEAFF. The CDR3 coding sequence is TGTGCCAGCAGCGCCCGGGCAGGGGACACTGAAGCTTTCTTT.